The 7 T cell receptor beta chains listed next were all sequenced from one sample in a study of OX40 agonist ivuxolimab in advanced cancers. Method: immunoSEQ multiplex PCR; TCRdb's copy keeps in-frame clones and lacks some. Of about 38,000 clones listed, 89% are singletons. The sample consisted of CD4+ or CD8+ T cells sorted from blood, taken in a trial of the OX40 agonist ivuxolimab. These TCRs come from an adult with an advanced solid tumor such as melanoma, head and neck, liver or kidney cancer.

The chain combines TRBV29-1 with TRBJ2-5, with 9 bases that match TRBD1. After removal of 2 bases from V and 5 bases from J, the junction contained 9 bases not matched to a gene. The CDR3 is 15 residues long. The V gene's germline CDR1 is SQVTM and CDR2 ANQGSEA. CDR3 protein: CSVERETGGFETQYF. The CDR3 nucleotides are TGCAGCGTTGAAAGGGAGACAGGGGGATTTGAGACCCAGTACTTC.

The CDR3 here is CASSEDRTSGGHGAKNIQYF. Written as DNA, the CDR3 is TGTGCCAGCAGTGAAGATAGGACTAGCGGGGGCCACGGGGCCAAAAACATTCAGTACTTC. This chain connects TRBV2 to TRBJ2-4; TRBD2 aligns across 13 bases. V lost 1 base, J lost 1 base, and 10 bases stayed unmatched. The CDR3 runs 20 residues. Germline V gene lookup returns CDR1 SNHLY and CDR2 FYNNEI. The full variable domain, its missing parts supplied by reference TRBV2 and TRBJ2-4, is EPEVTQTPSHQVTQMGQEVILRCVPISNHLYFYWYRQILGQKVEFLVSFYNNEISEKSEIFDDQFSVERPDGSNFTLKIRSTKLEDSAMYFCASSEDRTSGGHGAKNIQYFGAGTRLSVL.

In nucleotides, the CDR3 is TGTGCCAGCAGCCCCCAGGGGGGAACCGGGGAGCTGTTTTTT. Translated: CASSPQGGTGELFF. V gene TRBV11-2 combines with J gene TRBJ2-2; D is possibly TRBD1 (7 bases). This CDR3 region has 14 residues. CDR1 is SGHAT and CDR2 is FQNNGV in the germline V gene. Between the trimmed V and J ends, which lost 5 bases and 5 bases, there was a span of 12 bases.

This chain uses TRBV27 with TRBJ1-2, with D hard to call. Germline values: CDR1 MNHEY, CDR2 SMNVEV (reference sequence). Trimming cost V 5 bases and J 8 bases, with 21 bases left between them. The CDR3 has 15 amino acids. CDR3 bases: TGTGCCAGCAGTAACTCAATGACATTGTCAGAGGGCTACACCTTC. Protein: CASSNSMTLSEGYTF.

CDR3 amino acids: CASSQGWAYGYTF. As DNA, the CDR3 is TGTGCCAGCAGTCAGGGGTGGGCCTATGGCTACACCTTC. The chain has TRBV27 and TRBJ1-2, with D perhaps matching TRBD1 (6 bases). Looked up from germline, CDR1 is MNHEY and CDR2 is SMNVEV (reference sequence). The CDR3 spans 13 residues. The V gene lost 5 bases and the J gene lost 4 bases, with 11 bases spanning the gap.

The rearrangement uses TRBV6-5 and TRBJ2-3; D unresolved. The germline V gene has CDR1 MNHEY and CDR2 SVGAGI. V lost 0 bases and J 2 bases, leaving 9 bases between the germline ends. The CDR3 loop spans 15 amino acids. The CDR3 reads CASSYSTTDTDTQYF. The CDR3 DNA reads as TGTGCCAGCAGTTACTCTACTACTGACACAGATACGCAGTATTTT.

The chain joins TRBV27 to TRBJ2-3; D remains ambiguous. The CDR3 contains 12 residues. Germline CDR1 is MNHEY and CDR2 is SMNVEV (reference sequence). Trimming stripped 5 bases from V and 1 base from J, with 4 bases between. The CDR3 DNA follows: TGTGCCAGCAGTGCCCGCACAGATACGCAGTATTTT. It translates to CASSARTDTQYF.